This T cell receptor beta chain is drawn from a study of early T cells in non-severe SARS-CoV-2 infection. In its sample, this clonotype was seen many times. Its antigen is undetermined. Whole-study results and caveats: A preference for anti-spike CD8 responses marked VDJdb matching, which missed private and CD4 specificities.

The library protocol tagged individual cDNA molecules with unique molecular identifiers. TCRdb used MiXCR to reprocess the 5' RACE reads, holding one entry per CDR3 protein. The sample comprises some 98,000 distinct CDR3 sequences, 11% of which are singletons, and roughly 5% rests with the top ten. CDR3 length: 16 residues. The V segment lost 4 bases and the J segment 4 bases; nucleotides outside the gene matches: 9. Germline V gives CDR1 SGHTA, CDR2 FQGNSA. This receptor was identified in an adult who was a healthcare worker with PCR-confirmed SARS-CoV-2 infection or an uninfected control (not recorded which). The sequencing sample was made of whole blood. V gene TRBV7-2 combines with J gene TRBJ1-2; 10 bases are a match to TRBD1. The CDR3: CASSSGGQGTAYGYTF. The CDR3 coding sequence is TGTGCCAGCAGCTCAGGGGGACAGGGGACGGCCTATGGCTACACCTTC.